This T cell receptor beta chain was sequenced for a study of control samples from healthy donors and cancer patients (TCRdb year 2020). As encoded in the germline V gene, CDR1 is SGHRS while CDR2 is YFSETQ. Including cysteine and phenylalanine, the CDR3 has 15 amino acids. The retained sequence is limited to the CDR3, 45 bases, with the frame set at the first base. Trimming takes 3 bases from V and 6 bases from J, and the germline ends sit 18 bases apart. This clone appeared a few times. No cognate antigen has been identified for it. No quality values exist for individual bases; no much larger clone is one base distant. Libraries came from the immunoSEQ multiplex PCR assay. TCRdb obtained this table from immuneACCESS and retained in-frame rearrangements with V and J assigned. These tables miss some clones; where compared with another copy, unresolved V genes account for less than half of the shortfall, and the remainder is unexplained. Recorded for this sample are around 71,000 clones; around 87% of them occurred a single time. The ten largest account for 2% to 2.5% of the sample.

This sequence uses TRBV5-1 and TRBJ1-1; tentative D gene TRBD1, with 6 bases matching. The clonotype comes from a woman aged 45-60 years with head and neck cancer. The sequencing input was PBMCs. The nucleotide sequence reads TGCGCCAGCAGCTCGACCGGACAGCCCCTCGCTGAAGCTTTCTTT. Translated, this is CASSSTGQPLAEAFF.